This passage covers 29 T cell receptor beta chains from one sample sequenced in a study of OX40 agonist ivuxolimab in advanced cancers. Profiling relied on immunoSEQ multiplex PCR, and the TCRdb table lists in-frame clones only, not all of them. The data contain 50,000 to 55,000 clones, 85% to 90% of them seen just once; the ten biggest clones take up roughly a tenth. Here the sequenced sample was CD4+ or CD8+ T cells sorted from blood, taken in a trial of the OX40 agonist ivuxolimab. The receptors were sampled from an adult with an advanced solid tumor such as melanoma, head and neck, liver or kidney cancer.

The chain combines TRBV2 with TRBJ1-2; TRBD1 agrees at 8 bases. Germline lookup yields CDR1 SNHLY and CDR2 FYNNEI. The CDR3 is 16 residues long. Trimming at V came to 6 bases and at J to 0 bases, leaving 9 bases not matched to a gene. CDR3 nucleotide sequence: TGTGCCAGCAGCACCGGGACAGGCAACCCTAACTATGGCTACACCTTC. Translating it yields CASSTGTGNPNYGYTF. The full variable domain, in which reference TRBV2 and TRBJ1-2 provide the parts outside the CDR3, is EPEVTQTPSHQVTQMGQEVILRCVPISNHLYFYWYRQILGQKVEFLVSFYNNEISEKSEIFDDQFSVERPDGSNFTLKIRSTKLEDSAMYFCASSTGTGNPNYGYTFGSGTRLTVV.

The chain links TRBV7-2 to TRBJ2-5; 14 nucleotides match TRBD2. V shed 5 bases and J 3 bases; nucleotides not matched to a gene: 5. The CDR3 length is 16 residues. Germline CDR1 and CDR2: SGHTA and FQGNSA. For the CDR3, the DNA is TGTGCCAGCAGCCCAGCGGGACTAGCGGGGGAAGAGACCCAGTACTTC. Translating it yields CASSPAGLAGEETQYF.

The CDR3 nucleotides read TGTGCCAGCAAGATGCTACAGGGACCCTCCGAGCAGTACTTC. Protein: CASKMLQGPSEQYF. The rearrangement links TRBV28 to TRBJ2-7; D is perhaps TRBD1 (6 bases). Germline V lookup: CDR1 MDHEN, CDR2 SYDVKM. V was shortened by 7 bases and J by 6 bases, with 19 bases between the two germline ends. CDR3 size: 14 residues. The variable domain in full, completed from reference TRBV28 and TRBJ2-7, reads DVKVTQSSRYLVKRTGEKVFLECVQDMDHENMFWYRQDPGLGLRLIYFSYDVKMKEKGDIPEGYSVSREKKERFSLILESASTNQTSMYLCASKMLQGPSEQYFGPGTRLTVT.

The V call is TRBV11-2, the J call TRBJ1-1, with D perhaps matching TRBD1 (5 bases). The CDR3 covers 15 residues. From germline, CDR1 is SGHAT and CDR2 FQNNGV. Between the trimmed V and J ends, which lost 5 bases and 6 bases, there was a span of 19 bases. The chain's CDR3 is CASSGTGREVAEAFF. In nucleotides, the CDR3 is TGTGCCAGCAGCGGAACGGGACGCGAGGTGGCTGAAGCTTTCTTT.

The chain is built from TRBV28 and TRBJ2-5; D perhaps matches TRBD1 (6 bases). Germline loops: CDR1 MDHEN, CDR2 SYDVKM. Trimming left V 2 bases short and J 5 bases short, with 24 bases between. The CDR3 has 18 amino acids. CDR3 DNA: TGTGCCAGCAGTTTAAACGGGGCAGGGGTAAGGGGATCGGAGACCCAGTACTTC. It yields the protein CASSLNGAGVRGSETQYF.

The chain recombines TRBV2 with TRBJ2-3; tentatively, D is TRBD1 (6 bases). The germline gives CDR1 SNHLY, CDR2 FYNNEI. There are 15 residues in the CDR3. V lost 2 bases and J lost 5, with 14 bases in between. The CDR3 loop is CASSEKSSRGDTQYF. The CDR3 DNA reads TGTGCCAGCAGTGAAAAGTCTAGCAGGGGAGATACGCAGTATTTT. The full variable domain, completed using reference TRBV2 and TRBJ2-3, is EPEVTQTPSHQVTQMGQEVILRCVPISNHLYFYWYRQILGQKVEFLVSFYNNEISEKSEIFDDQFSVERPDGSNFTLKIRSTKLEDSAMYFCASSEKSSRGDTQYFGPGTRLTVL.

This chain connects TRBV4-1 to TRBJ1-4, with D hard to call. V was clipped by 1 base and J by 7 bases, with 13 bases between them. This CDR3 has 15 residues. Germline V gene data show CDR1 as MGHRA and CDR2 as YSYEKL. This chain's CDR3 is CASSQVGAEGEKLFF. In nucleotides, the CDR3 is TGCGCCAGCAGCCAAGTTGGTGCGGAGGGTGAAAAACTGTTTTTT.

Sample share makes this clone medium-sized. The rearrangement links TRBV4-3 to TRBJ2-1; TRBD2 matches at 14 bases. Germline V lookup: CDR1 LGHNA, CDR2 YSLEER. The CDR3 runs to 17 residues. V dropped 0 bases and J dropped 4; count of bases not matched to a gene: 2. The CDR3 coding sequence is TGCGCCAGCAGCCAAGAAGGGACTAGCGGGGGATACAATGAGCAGTTCTTC. It specifies CASSQEGTSGGYNEQFF.

The chain recombines TRBV2 with TRBJ2-7, with unresolved D. The germline CDR1 and CDR2 sequences are SNHLY and FYNNEI. The CDR3 has 14 residues. Trimming took 3 bases from V and 7 from J, leaving 16 bases between them. Written as DNA, the CDR3 is TGTGCCAGCAGTGATCTCTTTCTCTCGTCTGAGCAGTACTTC. Protein: CASSDLFLSSEQYF.

The chain employs TRBV29-1 and TRBJ2-5, with D tentatively TRBD1 (6 bases). The V gene's germline CDR1 is SQVTM and CDR2 ANQGSEA. This CDR3 is built from 12 residues. Trimming removed 7 bases at V and 5 bases at J, with 14 bases between. The CDR3 region has the DNA TGCAGCGCACAGGGTCAAGTCGAGACCCAGTACTTC. It translates to CSAQGQVETQYF.

The rearrangement uses TRBV7-8 and TRBJ2-5; no clear D. CDR1 SGHVS and CDR2 FQNEAQ come from the germline V gene. The V end was cut by 5 bases, the J end by 7 bases, with 14 bases between. The CDR3 spans 13 residues. CDR3 coding DNA: TGTGCCAGCAGCCCCATCGTTCGTGGGACCCAGTACTTC. Its protein product is CASSPIVRGTQYF.

The CDR3 loop is CASSLAGGPGELFF. The CDR3 bases are TGTGCCAGCAGCTTAGCGGGTGGTCCCGGGGAGCTGTTTTTT. The rearrangement uses TRBV7-3 and TRBJ2-2; D might be TRBD2 (5 bases). V was trimmed by 2 bases and J by 6 bases, leaving 10 bases between them. Germline V gene lookup returns CDR1 SGHTA and CDR2 FQGTGA. This CDR3 spans 14 amino acids.

This sequence joins TRBV6-1 and TRBJ1-6, with D perhaps matching TRBD1 (5 bases). The V end lost 9 bases, the J end lost 10 bases, and 19 bases lay between the germline ends. The germline V gene encodes CDR1 MNHNS and CDR2 SASEGT. This CDR3 region has 14 residues. CDR3 region: CASVDNPRYSPLHF. The CDR3 coding sequence is TGTGCCAGTGTGGACAATCCGCGCTACTCACCCCTCCACTTT.

V and J are TRBV15 and TRBJ1-2, with D hard to call. The V and J ends lost 0 bases and 3 bases respectively, with 8 bases between them. Looked up from germline, CDR1 is LNHNV and CDR2 is YYDKDF (reference sequence). CDR3 length: 14 amino acids. Here the CDR3 reads CATSRDFTDYGYTF. CDR3 DNA: TGTGCCACCAGCAGAGATTTCACTGACTATGGCTACACCTTC.

The chain employs TRBV20-1 and TRBJ1-1; D remains ambiguous. The CDR3 length is 11 residues. The V and J ends lost 4 bases and 1 base respectively, with 4 bases between them. Germline V gives CDR1 DFQATT, CDR2 SNEGSKA (reference sequence). CDR3 loop: CSAIKNTEAFF. CDR3 in DNA: TGCAGTGCTATAAAGAACACTGAAGCTTTCTTT.

A single count supports this clone. Distinct nucleotide sequences in the sample also encode this CDR3. The chain uses TRBV2 and TRBJ1-2; no firm D call. CDR3 length equals 12 residues. The germline V gene encodes CDR1 SNHLY and CDR2 FYNNEI. The V end was cut by 4 bases, the J end by 4 bases, with 7 bases between. The CDR3 here is CASSGQVYGYTF. CDR3 DNA sequence: TGTGCCAGCAGTGGGCAGGTCTATGGCTACACCTTC.

This chain uses TRBV29-1 with TRBJ2-7, with D perhaps assigned TRBD1 or TRBD2 (5 bases each). The CDR3 loop spans 11 amino acids. Trimming cost V 6 bases and J 2 bases, with 8 bases left between them. Germline V gives CDR1 SQVTM, CDR2 ANQGSEA. CDR3: CSVRGTYEQYF. The CDR3 bases are TGCAGCGTGAGGGGAACCTACGAGCAGTACTTC.

V and J are TRBV28 and TRBJ2-2; D might be TRBD1 (6 bases). This CDR3 comprises 13 residues. Germline V lookup: CDR1 MDHEN, CDR2 SYDVKM. V dropped 3 bases and J dropped 6 bases, with 8 bases sitting between them. The CDR3 loop is CASSFPGAGELFF. DNA of the CDR3: TGTGCCAGCAGTTTCCCAGGGGCCGGGGAGCTGTTTTTT.

The genes are TRBV5-4 and TRBJ1-4; no definite D call. The CDR3 has 14 amino acids. V gave up 1 base and J gave up 6 bases, with 10 bases separating them. Germline CDR1 and CDR2: SGHNT and YYREEE (reference sequence). CDR3 nucleotides: TGTGCCAGCAGCTTGCCGGGAAAGGATGAAAAACTGTTTTTT. It yields the protein CASSLPGKDEKLFF.

The chain uses TRBV30 and TRBJ1-4; D is perhaps TRBD1 (6 bases). The CDR3 spans 13 residues. Trimming stripped 2 bases from V and 10 bases from J, with 14 bases between. Germline CDR1 GTSNPN, CDR2 SVGIG (reference sequence). The CDR3 coding sequence is TGTGCCTGGAGTTACAGGGCGGGAGGAAAACTGTTTTTT. It translates to CAWSYRAGGKLFF.

CDR3 region: CAWSVGLAANNEQFF. CDR3 DNA: TGTGCCTGGAGTGTAGGGCTAGCGGCAAACAATGAGCAGTTCTTC. This chain joins TRBV30 and TRBJ2-1; 7 nucleotides line up with TRBD2. CDR1 is GTSNPN, CDR2 SVGIG, per germline (reference sequence). The V and J ends lost 0 bases and 5 bases, in that order; junction bases with no gene match: 7. CDR3 size: 15 residues.

This clone was recorded a few times. V is TRBV2 and J is TRBJ1-1, with 10 bases that match TRBD1. Unmatched junction bases numbered 13, after V lost 10 bases and J lost 5 bases. The CDR3 length is 15 residues. Germline V gene sequence: CDR1 SNHLY, CDR2 FYNNEI. CDR3 in amino acids: CANVPGQGRGTEAFF. The CDR3 DNA sequence: TGTGCCAACGTCCCGGGACAGGGGAGGGGGACTGAAGCTTTCTTT.

The CDR3, as DNA: TGTGCCAGCCGGGACACCGCCGTTTGGGAGACCCAGTACTTC. Translating it yields CASRDTAVWETQYF. This rearrangement joins TRBV28 to TRBJ2-5; D might be TRBD1 (6 bases). V was pared by 8 bases and J by 5 bases, with 18 bases between. CDR1 MDHEN and CDR2 SYDVKM come from the germline V gene. The CDR3 is 14 amino acids. The variable domain in full, with the rest retrieved from reference TRBV28 and TRBJ2-5, is DVKVTQSSRYLVKRTGEKVFLECVQDMDHENMFWYRQDPGLGLRLIYFSYDVKMKEKGDIPEGYSVSREKKERFSLILESASTNQTSMYLCASRDTAVWETQYFGPGTRLLVL.

The chain joins TRBV6-5 to TRBJ1-1; TRBD1 agrees at 8 bases. Germline CDR1 MNHEY, CDR2 SVGAGI. This CDR3 has 15 residues. J lost 4 bases, V lost 6 bases, and 10 bases had no gene match. This chain's CDR3 is CASRRLETGGTEAFF. CDR3 bases: TGTGCCAGCAGACGGCTCGAAACAGGGGGCACTGAAGCTTTCTTT.

The genes are TRBV28 and TRBJ1-2, with TRBD1 as a possible D gene (5 bases). Trimming pared 7 bases from V and 6 bases from J, leaving 24 bases between. Germline CDR1 is MDHEN and CDR2 is SYDVKM. CDR3 length: 16 residues. The CDR3 nucleotides are TGTGCCAGCATGATTGGCACTGGGGGAGTAACGGATGGCTACACCTTC. It encodes CASMIGTGGVTDGYTF.

In this sample, this clone turned up a few times. This sequence joins TRBV19 and TRBJ2-1; 9 positions match TRBD1. CDR3 length: 15 residues. The ends lost 3 bases at V and 8 bases at J; junction bases unmatched: 8. Germline V gene data show CDR1 as LNHDA and CDR2 as SQIVND (reference sequence). CDR3 DNA sequence: TGTGCCAGTAGTATTAGAGGACAGGGGTGGGATGAGCAGTTCTTC. Translation: CASSIRGQGWDEQFF.

CDR3 residues: CASRLWGLHTDTQYF. In DNA, the CDR3 is TGTGCCAGCAGACTATGGGGACTACACACAGATACGCAGTATTTT. J is TRBJ2-3 and V is TRBV6-1; 7 bases are a match to TRBD2. This CDR3 contains 15 residues. Unmatched junction bases numbered 8, after V lost 6 bases and J lost 2 bases. Germline CDR1 MNHNS, CDR2 SASEGT.

The J gene is TRBJ2-5, the V gene TRBV28; 14 positions agree with TRBD2. CDR3 length equals 16 residues. V dropped 6 bases and J dropped 1; count of bases not matched to a gene: 4. Per the germline V gene, CDR1 is MDHEN and CDR2 is SYDVKM. CDR3 protein: CASSRLAGGGQETQYF. The CDR3 DNA follows: TGTGCCAGCAGCCGACTAGCGGGGGGGGGCCAAGAGACCCAGTACTTC.

This clone occurred once. The rearrangement links TRBV7-2 to TRBJ2-1; the D gene is possibly TRBD1 (5 bases). There are 15 residues in the CDR3. The germline V gene has CDR1 SGHTA and CDR2 FQGNSA. Trimming shortened V by 5 bases and J by 4 bases, and 15 bases separated the two germline ends. For the CDR3, the DNA is TGTGCCAGCAGCCCGACAGCCAGTGAGTACAATGAGCAGTTCTTC. Its protein product is CASSPTASEYNEQFF.